The clone carrying this T cell receptor (beta chain) showed up just once. This record belongs to a study of shared clonotypes between healthy human individuals. Germline lookup yields CDR1 KGHSH and CDR2 LQKENI. The CDR3 runs to 15 residues. Trimming stripped 4 bases from V and 3 bases from J, with 10 bases between. Profiling relied on immunoSEQ multiplex PCR, and the TCRdb table lists in-frame clones only, not all of them. The table records 2 million to 2.5 million clones, 80% to 95% of them present only once. The chain couples TRBV18 to TRBJ2-6, with D hard to call. Source material: naive CD4+ T cells from PBMCs. Documented subset: CD45RA+ positively selected. This receptor was identified in a young man in good health. Some clones in this sample may be carry-over from other donors' samples. The CDR3, as DNA: TGTGCCAGCTCACACCGATCGGATGGGGCCAACGTCCTGACTTTC. This sequence encodes CASSHRSDGANVLTF.